The 21 T cell receptor beta chains listed next were all sequenced from one sample in a study of blood T cell repertoires in COVID-19. Assay used: immunoSEQ multiplex PCR; TCRdb lists only in-frame clones, some missing. The sample gives 150,000 to 200,000 clones, around 90% of which show up once; approximately 5.5% is in the top ten. The sample was peripheral blood. The receptors originated from a man in his forties with active or convalescent COVID-19.

The V call is TRBV4-1, the J call TRBJ1-5; D is possibly TRBD1 (5 bases). CDR1 and CDR2 (germline): MGHRA, YSYEKL. The CDR3 has 15 amino acids. The V end was cut by 2 bases, the J end by 3 bases, with 11 bases between. The chain's CDR3 is CASSQPQGPNQPQHF. In DNA form, the CDR3 reads TGCGCCAGCAGCCAACCCCAGGGTCCCAATCAGCCCCAGCATTTT.

This chain joins TRBV10-3 and TRBJ1-3, with a weak D call TRBD1 (6 bases). Germline V gene lookup returns CDR1 ENHRY and CDR2 SYGVKD. This CDR3 has 15 amino acids. Trimming took off 6 bases at V and 4 bases at J, with 16 bases between the two ends. The CDR3 region is CAISQTGNAGNTIYF. DNA of the CDR3: TGTGCCATCAGCCAAACAGGGAATGCAGGAAACACCATATATTTT.

This sequence joins TRBV5-1 and TRBJ1-6; the D gene is possibly TRBD1 (5 bases). Trimming removed 0 bases at V and 10 bases at J, with 11 bases between. This CDR3 contains 14 residues. Germline CDR1 reads SGHRS; CDR2 reads YFSETQ. CDR3 bases: TGCGCCAGCAGCTTGGATGGGGGGAACTCACCCCTCCACTTT. Translating gives CASSLDGGNSPLHF.

V gene TRBV7-3 combines with J gene TRBJ2-5; D is possibly TRBD1 (6 bases). V lost 5 bases, J lost 5 bases, and 12 bases lay in between. The V gene's germline CDR1 is SGHTA and CDR2 FQGTGA. CDR3 length: 13 residues. The CDR3 protein is CASSPRTAETQYF. The CDR3 region has the DNA TGTGCCAGCAGCCCGCGGACAGCGGAGACCCAGTACTTC.

The genes are TRBV15 and TRBJ2-4, with D unresolved. Trimming left V 5 bases short and J 6 bases short, with 5 bases between. The CDR3 totals 11 residues. Germline assignment: CDR1 LNHNV and CDR2 YYDKDF (reference sequence). The CDR3 DNA is TGTGCCACCAGCCCCGGAAACATTCAGTACTTC. The encoded protein is CATSPGNIQYF.

The V call is TRBV6-5, the J call TRBJ1-1; TRBD1 is a possible D gene (6 bases). Germline CDR1 MNHEY, CDR2 SVGAGI. Trimming pared 2 bases from V and 7 bases from J, leaving 17 bases between. The CDR3 contains 15 residues. The CDR3 DNA follows: TGTGCCAGCAGTTACGGTGTGGGGGCGTACAGTGAAGCTTTCTTT. Its protein product is CASSYGVGAYSEAFF.

The CDR3 region is CASSLDGPPNTEAFF. The CDR3 coding sequence is TGCGCCAGCAGCTTGGATGGGCCTCCGAACACTGAAGCTTTCTTT. The chain couples TRBV5-1 to TRBJ1-1; D gene unclear. The CDR3 is 15 amino acids. Germline assignment: CDR1 SGHRS and CDR2 YFSETQ. V was trimmed by 0 bases and J by 1 base, leaving 10 bases between them. Full variable domain (rest looked up from reference TRBV5-1 and TRBJ1-1): KAGVTQTPRYLIKTRGQQVTLSCSPISGHRSVSWYQQTPGQGLQFLFEYFSETQRNKGNFPGRFSGRQFSNSRSEMNVSTLELGDSALYLCASSLDGPPNTEAFFGQGTRLTVV.

The rearrangement joins TRBV5-6 to TRBJ2-5; D might be TRBD2 (7 bases). This CDR3 has 14 amino acids. Trimming left V 4 bases short and J 5 bases short, with 15 bases between. From germline, CDR1 is SGHDT and CDR2 YYEEEE. The CDR3 bases are TGTGCCAGCAGCGCCCGGGGAGGGGGGGAGACCCAGTACTTC. Translated, it gives CASSARGGGETQYF.

The chain carries TRBV27 and TRBJ2-7; TRBD2 aligns across 7 bases. Germline V gene sequence: CDR1 MNHEY, CDR2 SMNVEV (reference sequence). The CDR3 has 20 amino acids. V gave up 3 bases and J gave up 0 bases; unmatched junction bases: 20. CDR3 nucleotides: TGTGCCAGCAGTTTCGGTCGTAGCGGGCTCCCTAGCGGATCCTCCTACGAGCAGTACTTC. Protein: CASSFGRSGLPSGSSYEQYF.

This clone has a single count. This rearrangement joins TRBV5-6 to TRBJ2-7; D is perhaps TRBD1 (5 bases). V was cut by 0 bases and J by 3 bases, with 7 bases left in between. CDR1 and CDR2 (germline): SGHDT, YYEEEE. The CDR3 has 13 amino acids. The CDR3 nucleotides are TGTGCCAGCAGCTTGGGACAGCACTACGAGCAGTACTTC. Protein product: CASSLGQHYEQYF.

This clone was observed a few times. V is TRBV7-9 and J is TRBJ1-3; tentatively, D is TRBD1 (6 bases). The V gene lost 8 bases and the J gene lost 0 bases, with 14 bases spanning the gap. The CDR3 sequence is 15 residues long. Germline CDR1 is SEHNR and CDR2 is FQNEAQ (reference sequence). The CDR3 sequence is CASPSGQNSGNTIYF. CDR3 nucleotide sequence: TGTGCCAGCCCTTCCGGACAGAACTCTGGAAACACCATATATTTT.

The rearrangement links TRBV2 to TRBJ1-5; D remains ambiguous. V was shortened by 2 bases and J by 4 bases, with 9 bases between the two germline ends. Germline CDR1 SNHLY, CDR2 FYNNEI. The CDR3 sequence is 14 residues long. The CDR3 protein is CASSEQVGNQPQHF. The CDR3 coding sequence is TGTGCCAGCAGTGAACAGGTCGGAAATCAGCCCCAGCATTTT.

The chain combines TRBV19 with TRBJ2-7; the D gene is possibly TRBD1 (7 bases). Germline assignment: CDR1 LNHDA and CDR2 SQIVND (reference sequence). The CDR3 is made up of 13 amino acids. Trimming shortened V by 3 bases and J by 5 bases, and 11 bases separated the two germline ends. CDR3 DNA sequence: TGTGCCAGTAGTATGGGCAGGGGGGACGAGCAGTACTTC. Its translation: CASSMGRGDEQYF.

As regards this clone: Germline is not matched at one junction end, which may reflect a read error. This chain joins TRBV11-2 and TRBJ2-3; D possibly corresponds to TRBD2 (6 bases). The CDR3 is 13 residues long. Germline CDR1 is SGHAT and CDR2 is FQNNGV. Here the CDR3 reads CATSGSGADTQYF. CDR3 nucleotide sequence: TGTGCCACCAGCGGCTCGGGAGCAGATACGCAGTATTTT.

The chain carries TRBV28 and TRBJ2-7, with TRBD1 identical over 7 bases. V shed 5 bases, J shed 0 bases, and the junction held 7 bases outside the gene matches. The germline V gene encodes CDR1 MDHEN and CDR2 SYDVKM. CDR3 length equals 15 residues. In nucleotides, the CDR3 is TGTGCCAGCAGTGCCACAGGGGCTTCCTCCTACGAGCAGTACTTC. Translated: CASSATGASSYEQYF.

This clone was picked up one time. The chain recombines TRBV6-2 or TRBV6-3 with TRBJ2-5, with D possibly matching TRBD2 (5 bases). The V gene lost 2 bases and the J gene lost 2 bases, with 9 bases spanning the gap. CDR3 length equals 14 residues. Germline V gene sequence: CDR1 MNHEY, CDR2 SVGEGT. DNA of the CDR3: TGTGCCAGCAGTTACACCCGGGGACAAGAGACCCAGTACTTC. Protein sequence: CASSYTRGQETQYF.

V usage is TRBV18 and J usage is TRBJ1-1; 8 positions match TRBD1. Unmatched junction bases numbered 4, after V lost 3 bases and J lost 7 bases. This CDR3 has 13 amino acids. Germline CDR1 and CDR2: KGHSH and LQKENI. The CDR3: CASSPDRVGEAFF. The CDR3 DNA is TGTGCCAGCTCACCGGACAGGGTGGGTGAAGCTTTCTTT.

This clone was detected a few times. V and J are TRBV6-5 and TRBJ2-2; D perhaps matches TRBD2 (6 bases). There are 15 residues in the CDR3. Per the germline V gene, CDR1 is MNHEY and CDR2 is SVGAGI. V was trimmed by 5 bases and J by 4 bases, leaving 14 bases between them. The CDR3 coding sequence is TGTGCCAGCAGTCGACTGACTAGTGGCACCGGGGAGCTGTTTTTT. Residues: CASSRLTSGTGELFF.

The rearrangement uses TRBV5-1 and TRBJ1-2; the D gene is possibly TRBD1 (6 bases). V was clipped by 3 bases and J by 0 bases, with 12 bases between them. There are 15 residues in the CDR3. CDR1 SGHRS and CDR2 YFSETQ come from the germline V gene. The CDR3 DNA follows: TGCGCCAGCAGCTCACAGGGTCAAGCTAACTATGGCTACACCTTC. This codes for CASSSQGQANYGYTF.

CDR3 coding DNA: TGTGCCAGCAGGGCTCCCGGGACTGACGAGCAGTACTTC. As protein: CASRAPGTDEQYF. This chain joins TRBV6-5 and TRBJ2-7; D possibly corresponds to TRBD2 (6 bases). The CDR3 spans 13 residues. V shed 6 bases and J shed 5 bases, with 14 bases lying between them. Germline V lookup: CDR1 MNHEY, CDR2 SVGAGI.

The V and J genes are TRBV2 and TRBJ2-2; no definite D call. The germline V gene encodes CDR1 SNHLY and CDR2 FYNNEI. The CDR3 covers 16 residues. V lost 5 bases to trimming and J lost 4 bases, with 17 bases between them. The CDR3 DNA is TGTGCCAGCAGTTATGACTCAACCTCAACCACCGGGGAGCTGTTTTTT. This encodes CASSYDSTSTTGELFF.